This T cell receptor beta chain was recovered during a study of blood T cell repertoires in COVID-19 (dated by TCRdb to the early 2020s). Some background on the complete study: Samples covering the acute and convalescent phases of COVID-19 were provided by collaborators in the United States, Italy and Spain. The samples were drawn from two sources: the first 160 participants of the ongoing ImmuneRACE study, and 1,200 or so subjects contributed by 6 global collaborators. Where HLA class I and class II types were available, the types were taken from metadata supplied by the sample provider, not from assay-based typing. The material from the prospective study consisted of cDNA or gDNA derived from T cells, B-cell-depleted T cells, or PBMCs. The repertoires were released in a freely available public database intended as a resource for research on the immune response to SARS-CoV-2. Sample metadata almost always included a de-identified subject ID, COVID-19 status, age in years and sex. Subjects who had been exposed to COVID-19, were actively infected with it, or had recovered from it provided the deeply sampled blood TCRbeta repertoires that made up the dataset.

Enrolling through a virtual design, the prospective study's participants ranged in age from roughly 18 to 100 years and lived across about two dozen United States geographic areas. To assign participants to cohorts, the prospective study relied on clinical history that participants themselves reported in a screening survey and a study questionnaire. In the prospective study, mobile phlebotomists collected whole blood, serum and a nasopharyngeal or oropharyngeal swab from each participant. Prospective study participants could optionally give additional blood draws and questionnaires over an approximately 2-month period. Prospective study blood samples were shipped either frozen or at room temperature before DNA extraction. TCRbeta CDR3 regions were amplified from genomic DNA using the immunoSEQ Assay, a bias-controlled multiplex PCR. Per the authors' processing: Within the assay, amplification of reference gene primers was used to estimate how many nucleated cells each sample contained. To quantify the absolute abundance of each unique TCRbeta CDR3 rearrangement, sequence reads were collapsed and filtered. For each sample, productive Simpson clonality was calculated as the square root of Simpson's diversity index over productive rearrangements. TCRdb holds this immuneACCESS table with in-frame rearrangements only. Some clones are missing; in checked studies, unresolved V genes explain under half, and the rest has no known cause. The DNA was the basis for D and trimming; V, J and clone size are from that table. For this sample the table gives a few hundred thousand clones, of which 80% were detected only once. Nearly 7.5% of the sample rests with the top ten.

On the study overall, not on this receptor specifically: The quantity of clinical and demographic metadata differed by source and by participant and was supplied without curation.

On this clone itself: Its antigen is unknown. No much larger clonotype is one base removed from it; base qualities were not supplied.

The CDR3 runs 16 residues from the cysteine to the phenylalanine. The kept DNA is CDR3 alone, 48 bases in frame from the first base. The germline V gene supplies CDR1 SGHTA and CDR2 FQGTGA. Germline trimming amounts to 4 bases on V and 0 bases on J, with 6 as the count of junction bases outside the gene matches. This clonotype was obtained from a middle-aged woman with acute COVID-19. Sequenced material: PBMCs or T cells enriched from blood (not recorded which). The chain joins TRBV7-3 to TRBJ2-3, with 8 bases in between that match TRBD2. The CDR3 region reads CASSSGASGSTDTQYF. The DNA sequence follows: TGTGCCAGCAGCTCAGGGGCTAGCGGGAGCACAGATACGCAGTATTTT.